These 5 T cell receptor beta chains were sequenced from one sample in a study of CD8 T cells in Susac syndrome. Reverse transcription used roughly 0.45 to 1 ug RNA and random hexamers. One entry per CDR3 protein results from TCRdb running MiXCR on the immunoSEQ multiplex PCR reads. The sample carries about 280,000 distinct CDR3 sequences, approximately 81% recorded once. The sample comprised CD8+ T cells from PBMCs. These receptors came from a human donor with multiple sclerosis.

This clonotype has a handful of counts. J is TRBJ2-5 and V is TRBV2, with 7 bases aligning to TRBD1. The germline CDR1 and CDR2 sequences are SNHLY and FYNNEI. J gave up 2 bases and V 4 bases, and 4 bases lay outside the gene matches. This CDR3 has 14 amino acids. The CDR3 coding sequence is TGTGCCAGCAGTGGGGGACAGCCACAAGAGACCCAGTACTTC. Translating gives CASSGGQPQETQYF.

CDR3: CASSAPMAYEQYF. The CDR3 DNA is TGTGCCAGCAGCGCCCCGATGGCCTACGAGCAGTACTTC. The chain combines TRBV13 with TRBJ2-7, with D hard to call. The ends were cut back, 5 bases at V and 2 bases at J, with 10 bases in the middle. The CDR3 extends over 13 amino acids. The V gene's germline CDR1 is PRHDT and CDR2 FYEKMQ (reference sequence).

The V gene is TRBV27, the J gene TRBJ2-4; D not resolved. Germline assignment: CDR1 MNHEY and CDR2 SMNVEV (reference sequence). The CDR3 contains 16 residues. V gave up 6 bases and J gave up 2 bases, with 17 bases separating them. Here the CDR3 DNA reads TGTGCCAGCAGCCCCATTGGGAAAGGGACCAAAAACATTCAGTACTTC. The encoded protein is CASSPIGKGTKNIQYF.

The rearrangement uses TRBV7-9 and TRBJ2-2; TRBD1 agrees at 7 bases. Germline V gene lookup returns CDR1 SEHNR and CDR2 FQNEAQ (reference sequence). CDR3 length equals 16 residues. J was trimmed by 1 base and V by 2 bases; bases with no gene match: 4. CDR3 sequence reads: CASSLPGGRNTGELFF. The CDR3 DNA sequence: TGTGCCAGCAGCTTACCAGGGGGTAGGAACACCGGGGAGCTGTTTTTT.

This clonotype was counted only a few times. The V and J genes are TRBV7-9 and TRBJ1-4, with D possibly being TRBD1 (5 bases). Germline CDR1 and CDR2: SEHNR and FQNEAQ (reference sequence). The V end was cut by 5 bases, the J end by 8 bases, with 15 bases between. The CDR3 totals 14 residues. The CDR3 nucleotides are TGTGCCAGCAGCCTACAGGAGCTCGGCGAAAAACTGTTTTTT. Amino acids: CASSLQELGEKLFF.